The T cell receptor beta chain described here comes from a study of breast tumors, draining lymph nodes, adjacent tissues (dated by TCRdb to 2015 to 2016). Background on the whole study: In breast cancer patients, the study compared the TCR beta repertoires of tumor, adjacent nontumor tissue and axillary lymph nodes. In human breast cancer, the study set out to assess how tumor, surrounding tissue and draining lymph node repertoires relate to one another and whether T cells might be exchanged between them. What the research found in general, with its limitations: The data were considered consistent with most tumor T cells being derived from the lymph node and subsequently expanding within tumor tissue. Tumor T-cell repertoires showed less diversity than lymph node repertoires and more diversity than nontumor tissue repertoires, and tumor T-cell repertoires showed preferential V and J gene usage. Tumor and nontumor tissue repertoires were significantly more similar in luminal-like than in basal-like breast cancer. The study presented the conclusion that tumor T cells originate in lymph nodes as consistent with a hypothesis, not as something directly demonstrated.

The sequencer listed for this sample is Illumina HiSeq 2000. TCR beta chain libraries were generated by multiplex PCR amplification. The amplified TCR beta chain products were analyzed by high-throughput sequencing. TCRdb reprocessing: public reads trimmed at Q25 with fastp, clones called with MiXCR, in-frame beta chains kept. Entries are consolidated by CDR3 protein sequence, retaining the most common genes and DNA. Counted in this sample were approximately 190,000 distinct CDR3 sequences; around 29% of them appeared once. The ten most abundant clones make up approximately 4.3% of the sample. This clonotype was picked up many times. The specificity of this receptor is unknown. There are no base qualities to consult, and no much larger clone falls within one base. The CDR3 runs 13 residues from the cysteine to the phenylalanine. The read is trimmed to its CDR3 DNA, 39 bases read in frame from base 1. Taken from the germline V gene (reference sequence), the CDR1 and CDR2 loops are SEHNR and FQNEAQ. Trimming takes 5 bases from V and 8 bases from J, and the germline ends sit 12 bases apart.

Lymph node samples were obtained from the axillary draining lymph nodes of breast cancer patients. Input material: axillary lymph node tissue. This clonotype originated in a female donor with breast cancer. Some clones in this sample may be carry-over from other donors' samples. The chain is made from TRBV7-9 and TRBJ2-2; the best D guess is TRBD2, with 5 bases matching. The CDR3 protein is CASSLEGRGELFF. The nucleotides are TGTGCCAGCAGCCTAGAGGGCAGGGGGGAGCTGTTTTTT.